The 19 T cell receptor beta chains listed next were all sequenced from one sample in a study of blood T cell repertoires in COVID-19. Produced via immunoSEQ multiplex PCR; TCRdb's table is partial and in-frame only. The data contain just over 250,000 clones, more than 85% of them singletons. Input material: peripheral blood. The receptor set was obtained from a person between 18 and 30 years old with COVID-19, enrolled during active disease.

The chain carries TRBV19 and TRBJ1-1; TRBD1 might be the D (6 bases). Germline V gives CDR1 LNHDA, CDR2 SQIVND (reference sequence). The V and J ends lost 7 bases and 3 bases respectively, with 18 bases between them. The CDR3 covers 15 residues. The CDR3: CASIPGDKLDTEAFF. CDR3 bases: TGTGCCAGTATCCCCGGGGACAAGTTGGACACTGAAGCTTTCTTT.

The CDR3 is CASSIDRQGAQPQHF. The CDR3 DNA follows: TGTGCCAGTAGTATAGATCGTCAGGGGGCTCAGCCCCAGCATTTT. The genes are TRBV19 and TRBJ1-5; 8 nucleotides agree with TRBD1. The CDR3 length is 15 residues. V shed 0 bases, J shed 6 bases, and the junction held 4 bases outside the gene matches. The germline CDR1 and CDR2 sequences are LNHDA and SQIVND (reference sequence).

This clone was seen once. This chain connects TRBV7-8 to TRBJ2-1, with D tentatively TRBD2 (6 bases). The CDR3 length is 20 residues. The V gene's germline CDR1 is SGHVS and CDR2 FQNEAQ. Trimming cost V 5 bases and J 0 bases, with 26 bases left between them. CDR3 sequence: CASSPQFRAEGHSSYNEQFF. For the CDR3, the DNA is TGTGCCAGCAGCCCCCAATTTAGAGCGGAGGGGCACAGCTCCTACAATGAGCAGTTCTTC.

Written as DNA, the CDR3 is TGTGCCAGCAGCGTAGATGCAGGAGGGAGGTATATGGGAGAGCAGTACTTC. Translating gives CASSVDAGGRYMGEQYF. The V and J genes are TRBV9 and TRBJ2-7; perhaps TRBD2 as D (6 bases). The CDR3 loop spans 17 amino acids. In germline, CDR1 is SGDLS, CDR2 YYNGEE. The V end lost 0 bases, the J end lost 7 bases, and 23 bases lay between the germline ends.

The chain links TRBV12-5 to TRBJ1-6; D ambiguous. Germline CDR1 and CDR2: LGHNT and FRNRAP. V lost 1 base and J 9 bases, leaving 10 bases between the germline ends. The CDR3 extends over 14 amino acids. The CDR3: CASGLADFGSPLHF. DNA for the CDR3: TGTGCTAGTGGTTTGGCTGACTTTGGTTCACCCCTCCACTTT.

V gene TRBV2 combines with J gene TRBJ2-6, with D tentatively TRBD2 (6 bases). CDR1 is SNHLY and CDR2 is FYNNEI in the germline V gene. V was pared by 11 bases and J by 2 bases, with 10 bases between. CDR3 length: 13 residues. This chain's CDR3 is CAEGGPGANVLTF. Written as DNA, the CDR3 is TGTGCCGAAGGAGGGCCTGGGGCCAACGTCCTGACTTTC. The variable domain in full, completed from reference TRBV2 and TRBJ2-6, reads EPEVTQTPSHQVTQMGQEVILRCVPISNHLYFYWYRQILGQKVEFLVSFYNNEISEKSEIFDDQFSVERPDGSNFTLKIRSTKLEDSAMYFCAEGGPGANVLTFGAGSRLTVL.

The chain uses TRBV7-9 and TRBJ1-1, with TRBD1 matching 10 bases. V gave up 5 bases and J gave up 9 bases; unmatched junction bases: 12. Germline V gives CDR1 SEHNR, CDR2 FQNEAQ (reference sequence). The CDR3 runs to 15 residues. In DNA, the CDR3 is TGTGCCAGCAGCAGCTTGACAGGGGGCGCACCCAAAGCTTTCTTT. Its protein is CASSSLTGGAPKAFF.

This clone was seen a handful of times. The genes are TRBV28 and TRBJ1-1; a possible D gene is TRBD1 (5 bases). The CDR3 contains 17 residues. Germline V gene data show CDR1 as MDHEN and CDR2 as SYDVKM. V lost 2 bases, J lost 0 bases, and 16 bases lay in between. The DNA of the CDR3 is TGTGCCAGCAGTTTAGACATAAGGACAACCATGAACACTGAAGCTTTCTTT. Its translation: CASSLDIRTTMNTEAFF.

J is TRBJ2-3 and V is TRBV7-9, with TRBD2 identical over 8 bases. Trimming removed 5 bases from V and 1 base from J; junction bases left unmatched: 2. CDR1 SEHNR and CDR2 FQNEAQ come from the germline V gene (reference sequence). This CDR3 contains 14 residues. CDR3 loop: CASSRSGGTDTQYF. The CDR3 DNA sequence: TGTGCCAGCAGCCGTAGCGGGGGCACAGATACGCAGTATTTT.

This CDR3 reads CASSQLAGITYNEQFF. Here the CDR3 DNA reads TGTGCCAGCAGCCAACTAGCGGGGATTACCTACAATGAGCAGTTCTTC. The rearrangement links TRBV5-6 to TRBJ2-1; 10 nucleotides line up with TRBD2. The CDR3 length is 16 residues. Germline assignment: CDR1 SGHDT and CDR2 YYEEEE. The trim removed 4 bases at V and 2 bases at J, leaving 6 bases unmatched.

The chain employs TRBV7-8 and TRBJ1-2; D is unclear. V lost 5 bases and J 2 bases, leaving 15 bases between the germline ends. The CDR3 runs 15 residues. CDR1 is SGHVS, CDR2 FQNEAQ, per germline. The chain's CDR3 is CASSPSATLNYGYTF. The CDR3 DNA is TGTGCCAGCAGCCCAAGTGCGACACTCAACTATGGCTACACCTTC.

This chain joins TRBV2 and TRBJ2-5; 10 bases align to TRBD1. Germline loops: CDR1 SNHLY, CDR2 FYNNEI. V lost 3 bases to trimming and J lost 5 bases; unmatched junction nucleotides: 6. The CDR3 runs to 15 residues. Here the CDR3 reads CASSEGGTGVETQYF. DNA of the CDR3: TGTGCCAGCAGTGAGGGGGGGACAGGGGTCGAGACCCAGTACTTC.

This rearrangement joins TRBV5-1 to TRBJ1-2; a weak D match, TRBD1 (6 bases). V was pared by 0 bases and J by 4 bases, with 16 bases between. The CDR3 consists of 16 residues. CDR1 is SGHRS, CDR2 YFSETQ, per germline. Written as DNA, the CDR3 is TGCGCCAGCAGCTTGGAGGCAGGGGCTACCTCCTATGGCTACACCTTC. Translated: CASSLEAGATSYGYTF.

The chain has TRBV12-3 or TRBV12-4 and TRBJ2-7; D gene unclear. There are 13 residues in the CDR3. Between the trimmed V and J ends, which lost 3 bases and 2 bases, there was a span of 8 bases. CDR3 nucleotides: TGTGCCAGCAGTTTGCGGCCTCCCTACGAGCAGTACTTC. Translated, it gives CASSLRPPYEQYF.

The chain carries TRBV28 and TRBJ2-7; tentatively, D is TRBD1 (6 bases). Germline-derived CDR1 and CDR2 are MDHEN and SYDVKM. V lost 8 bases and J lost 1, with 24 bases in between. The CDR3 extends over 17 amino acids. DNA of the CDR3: TGTGCCAGCGAGACTCCCGGGACACCCAGGGGTTCCTACGAGCAGTACTTC. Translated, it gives CASETPGTPRGSYEQYF. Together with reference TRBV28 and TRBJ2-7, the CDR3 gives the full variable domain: DVKVTQSSRYLVKRTGEKVFLECVQDMDHENMFWYRQDPGLGLRLIYFSYDVKMKEKGDIPEGYSVSREKKERFSLILESASTNQTSMYLCASETPGTPRGSYEQYFGPGTRLTVT.

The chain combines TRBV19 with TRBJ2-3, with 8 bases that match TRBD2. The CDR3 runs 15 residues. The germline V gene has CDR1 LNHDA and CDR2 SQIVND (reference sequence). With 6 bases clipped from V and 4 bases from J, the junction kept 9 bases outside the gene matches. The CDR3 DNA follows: TGTGCCAGTAGCAACAGCGGGGGCCCCGCAGATACGCAGTATTTT. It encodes CASSNSGGPADTQYF. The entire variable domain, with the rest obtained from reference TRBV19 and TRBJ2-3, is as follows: DGGITQSPKYLFRKEGQNVTLSCEQNLNHDAMYWYRQDPGQGLRLIYYSQIVNDFQKGDIAEGYSVSREKKESFPLTVTSAQKNPTAFYLCASSNSGGPADTQYFGPGTRLTVL.

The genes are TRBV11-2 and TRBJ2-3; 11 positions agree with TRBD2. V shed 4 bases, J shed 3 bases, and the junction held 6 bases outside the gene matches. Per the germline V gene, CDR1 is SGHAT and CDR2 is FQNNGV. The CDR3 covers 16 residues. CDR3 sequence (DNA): TGTGCCAGCAGCTCTACTAGCGGGAGTTTGACAGATACGCAGTATTTT. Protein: CASSSTSGSLTDTQYF.

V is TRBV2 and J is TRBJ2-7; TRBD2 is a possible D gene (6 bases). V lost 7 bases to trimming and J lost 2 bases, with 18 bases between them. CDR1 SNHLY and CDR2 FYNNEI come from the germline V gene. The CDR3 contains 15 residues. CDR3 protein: CASTEGAGFTYEQYF. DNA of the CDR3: TGTGCCAGCACCGAGGGTGCGGGATTCACCTACGAGCAGTACTTC.

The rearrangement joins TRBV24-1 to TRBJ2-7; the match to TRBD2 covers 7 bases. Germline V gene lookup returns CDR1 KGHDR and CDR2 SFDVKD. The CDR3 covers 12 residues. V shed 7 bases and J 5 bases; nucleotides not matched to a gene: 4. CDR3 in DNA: TGTGCCACCAGGGGGACTAAAAACGAGCAGTACTTC. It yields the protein CATRGTKNEQYF.